These T cell receptor beta chains were read from a single sample in a study of cytomegalovirus exposure and HLA in healthy donors. Assay used: immunoSEQ multiplex PCR; TCRdb lists only in-frame clones, some missing. The sample has fewer than 100,000 clones, approximately 7.7% seen once. The material sequenced was PBMCs. The receptor source for this set is a middle-aged man in good health and CMV-seronegative. Both conserved end residues are part of each CDR3. D genes are given only for firm matches. The size entry is marked missing in some rows and otherwise reads once, few, many or a size class.

TRBV14	TRBJ2-3	TRBD2	.	TGTGCCAGCAGCCGGGTTGCGGGGGGCGCCACAGATACGCAGTATTTT	CASSRVAGGATDTQYF
TRBV9	TRBJ2-2	.	few	TGTGCCAGCAGCGCAATCCGACAGAGCACCGGGGAGCTGTTTTTT	CASSAIRQSTGELFF
TRBV11-2	TRBJ2-7	.	few	TGTGCCAGCAGCGCCGGCGGCAGCACTTACGAGCAGTACTTC	CASSAGGSTYEQYF
TRBV28	TRBJ1-5	.	.	TGTGCCAGCAGTTTGGGGGCCACAAATCAGCCCCAGCATTTT	CASSLGATNQPQHF
TRBV19	TRBJ2-1	.	.	TGTGCCAGTAGTATAGTCGGTGTTGGTGATGAGCAGTTCTTC	CASSIVGVGDEQFF
TRBV18	TRBJ1-5	.	.	TGTGCCAGCTCACCGGGAGTTAGCAATCAGCCCCAGCATTTT	CASSPGVSNQPQHF
TRBV5-6	TRBJ2-7	TRBD1	.	TGTGCCAGCAGCCTCCAAGACAGGGTCTACGAGCAGTACTTC	CASSLQDRVYEQYF
TRBV9	TRBJ1-2	.	.	TGTGCCAGCAGCGTAGGTCGTCGGGTGACTAACTATGGCTACACCTTC	CASSVGRRVTNYGYTF
TRBV27	TRBJ2-7	.	few	TGTGCCAGCAGTTTATCGGGGACTTCCTCCTACGAGCAGTACTTC	CASSLSGTSSYEQYF
TRBV7-6	TRBJ1-4	.	few	TGTGCCAGCAGCCAGACGGATGCTAGACGAGAAAAACTGTTTTTT	CASSQTDARREKLFF
TRBV4-2	TRBJ2-1	TRBD2	.	TGTGCCAGCCCTCAGAGACTAGCGGGAGGGCCATGCAATGAGCAGTTCTTC	CASPQRLAGGPCNEQFF
TRBV19	TRBJ1-5	TRBD1	.	TGTGCCAGTAGTTTACAACAGGGGATGGTTCAGCCCCAGCATTTT	CASSLQQGMVQPQHF
TRBV4-1	TRBJ2-7	.	.	TGCGCCAGCAGCGAAGCGAGGATAAGTCCTCGTAGGCAGTACTTC	CASSEARISPRRQYF
TRBV27	TRBJ2-3	.	.	TGTGCCAGCAGTCCTAGGTGGGGAGGCACAGATACGCAGTATTTT	CASSPRWGGTDTQYF
TRBV7-2	TRBJ1-4	.	.	TGTGCCAGCAGCTTAGAACTGAGAGGGGAAAAACTGTTTTTT	CASSLELRGEKLFF
TRBV10-3	TRBJ2-6	TRBD1	.	TGTGCCATCCGGGACAGCTCCTCTGGGGCCAACGTCCTGACTTTC	CAIRDSSSGANVLTF
TRBV5-4	TRBJ2-2	.	.	TGTGCCAGCAGCTTGCGGGCAGGGGACACCGGGGAGCTGTTTTTT	CASSLRAGDTGELFF
TRBV2	TRBJ2-5	TRBD2	few	TGTGCCAGCAGTGAACTAGCGGGAACGGTTCGGGCGGAGACCCAGTACTTC	CASSELAGTVRAETQYF
TRBV10-3	TRBJ2-6	TRBD1	.	TGTGCCATTAGGACAGGGGCCTTCGGGTCCGCTGGGGCCAACGTCCTGACTTTC	CAIRTGAFGSAGANVLTF
TRBV2	TRBJ1-6	TRBD1	few	TGTGCCAGCAGCAGGACAGGGTTTAATTCACCCCTCCACTTT	CASSRTGFNSPLHF
TRBV9	TRBJ2-1	.	few	TGTGCCAGCAGCGTTCCGGGATCTTTCAATGAGCAGTTCTTC	CASSVPGSFNEQFF
TRBV7-6	TRBJ1-1	TRBD1	.	TGTGCCAGCAGCTTATTTCTCGGACAGGGGGCTTCATGGGAGATGAACACTGAAGCTTTCTTT	CASSLFLGQGASWEMNTEAFF
TRBV7-6	TRBJ2-1	.	.	TGTGCCAGCAGCTTAGCTCACAGCTCCTACAATGAGCAGTTCTTC	CASSLAHSSYNEQFF
TRBV28	TRBJ2-7	TRBD1	few	TGTGCCAGCAGGGCGACAGGGGGTTCCTACGAGCAGTACTTC	CASRATGGSYEQYF
TRBV28	TRBJ1-2	.	.	TGTGCCAGCGGCCCGGGGTGGACGTCTGGCTACACCTTC	CASGPGWTSGYTF
TRBV6-1	TRBJ2-7	.	few	TGTGCCAGCAGTGAGCTCAGGGCGTACGAGCAGTACTTC	CASSELRAYEQYF
TRBV7-3	TRBJ2-2	TRBD1	.	TGTGCCAGCAGCCCACAGGGGGTTGCCGGGGAGCTGTTTTTT	CASSPQGVAGELFF
TRBV7-2	TRBJ2-3	TRBD2	.	TGTGCCAGCAGCATTAGCGGGGGGGCCAAAGATACGCAGTATTTT	CASSISGGAKDTQYF
TRBV19	TRBJ1-1	.	few	TGTGCCAGTAGTCTTCAGGGGACTGAAGCTTTCTTT	CASSLQGTEAFF
TRBV7-9	TRBJ1-5	TRBD1	few	TGTGCCAGCAGCGTGGGGACAGCAAATCAGCCCCAGCATTTT	CASSVGTANQPQHF
TRBV11-2	TRBJ1-6	TRBD1	few	TGTGCCAGCAGCTTGTGGGGGACAGGGAGGGGTTCACCCCTCCACTTT	CASSLWGTGRGSPLHF
TRBV6-6	TRBJ1-3	.	.	TGTGCCAGCAGTTACTTACAGGAAAACACCATATATTTT	CASSYLQENTIYF
TRBV5-1	TRBJ2-1	TRBD2	.	TGCGCCAGCAGCTTGGGCGCGGGAGGGCCGGGCGATGAGCAGTTCTTC	CASSLGAGGPGDEQFF